These 11 T cell receptor beta chains were sequenced from one sample in a study of T cell repertoires in cytomegalovirus infection. TCRdb independently ran MiXCR on the reads; one entry per CDR3 protein. The sample yields about 770,000 distinct CDR3 sequences, 25% to 30% seen once. Antigen specificity for these receptors is unknown. Sequenced material: cultured CD8+ T cells from PBMCs, taken from culture after CMV antigen stimulation. All receptors derive from a human donor in good health (CMV status not recorded). Some clones in this sample may be carry-over from other donors' samples.

The V and J genes are TRBV9 and TRBJ1-1; D is possibly TRBD1 (5 bases). The CDR3 spans 13 residues. Germline assignment: CDR1 SGDLS and CDR2 YYNGEE. V lost 2 bases, J lost 11 bases, and 16 bases lay in between. This CDR3 is CASSVGRGEAAFF. The CDR3 DNA is TGTGCCAGCAGCGTCGGACGGGGGGAAGCGGCTTTCTTT.

The V gene is TRBV27, the J gene TRBJ1-6, with D hard to call. Germline CDR1 and CDR2: MNHEY and SMNVEV (reference sequence). The CDR3 extends over 15 amino acids. Trimming left V 3 bases short and J 2 bases short, with 8 bases between. In DNA, the CDR3 is TGTGCCAGCAGTTTGGCCAGAGCCTATAATTCACCCCTCCACTTT. This codes for CASSLARAYNSPLHF.

This clonotype turned up a few times. The chain couples TRBV13 to TRBJ2-1; tentatively, D is TRBD2 (7 bases). The V gene lost 5 bases and the J gene lost 8 bases, with 19 bases spanning the gap. CDR1 PRHDT and CDR2 FYEKMQ come from the germline V gene (reference sequence). The CDR3 totals 15 residues. CDR3 nucleotides: TGTGCCAGCAGCGAACCGGGACTAACAGGGTATGAGCAGTTCTTC. The encoded protein is CASSEPGLTGYEQFF.

At least ten counts were recorded for this clonotype. The rearrangement links TRBV7-2 to TRBJ2-1, with D unclear. Trimming removed 1 base from V and 8 bases from J, with 12 bases in between. CDR3 size: 14 residues. Germline CDR1 reads SGHTA; CDR2 reads FQGNSA. The CDR3 DNA is TGTGCCAGCAGCTTAGATCCGGGTTTAGATGAGCAGTTCTTC. It specifies CASSLDPGLDEQFF.

This clonotype was seen only a few times. The rearrangement links TRBV19 to TRBJ1-6; 7 positions agree with TRBD1. Germline trimming cut 3 bases from V and 7 bases from J; bases unmatched to any gene: 3. CDR1 is LNHDA and CDR2 is SQIVND in the germline V gene (reference sequence). The CDR3 length is 14 residues. CDR3 in amino acids: CASSMGQSNSPLHF. CDR3 nucleotides: TGTGCCAGTAGTATGGGACAGTCGAATTCACCCCTCCACTTT.

This clonotype was detected many times. The chain combines TRBV20-1 with TRBJ2-3; D is tentatively TRBD1 or TRBD2 (6 bases each). CDR1 DFQATT and CDR2 SNEGSKA come from the germline V gene (reference sequence). This CDR3 contains 13 residues. For the CDR3, the DNA is TGCAGCCCGGGCCTCCGGGGGCCAGATACGCAGTATTTT. Amino acids: CSPGLRGPDTQYF.

The chain is built from TRBV5-4 and TRBJ1-6; possible D gene TRBD1, 6 bases. Deletions cut 4 bases from V and 7 bases from J, with 15 bases between. Germline CDR1 is SGHNT and CDR2 is YYREEE (reference sequence). CDR3 length equals 15 residues. This chain's CDR3 is CASSRPTGTNSPLHF. For the CDR3, the DNA is TGTGCCAGCAGCCGTCCGACAGGAACGAATTCACCCCTCCACTTT.

V is TRBV20-1 and J is TRBJ1-6; D is uncertain. This CDR3 spans 13 amino acids. Germline-derived CDR1 and CDR2 are DFQATT and SNEGSKA (reference sequence). V dropped 5 bases and J dropped 4 bases, with 9 bases sitting between them. In DNA, the CDR3 is TGCAGTGCTCGTCCGGGGTATAATTCACCCCTCCACTTT. This gives the protein CSARPGYNSPLHF.

This clonotype was seen only a few times. V is TRBV7-9 and J is TRBJ2-7; D gene ambiguous. The V gene's germline CDR1 is SEHNR and CDR2 FQNEAQ (reference sequence). Trimming removed 5 bases from V and 2 bases from J, with 7 bases in between. This CDR3 has 12 amino acids. This CDR3 reads CASSQETYEQYF. The CDR3 DNA sequence: TGTGCCAGCAGCCAGGAGACCTACGAGCAGTACTTC.

The gene calls are TRBV4-3 and TRBJ2-1, with D possibly TRBD1 on 6 matching bases. V dropped 0 bases and J dropped 1 base, with 13 bases sitting between them. Germline CDR1 is LGHNA and CDR2 is YSLEER. The CDR3 length is 17 residues. The CDR3 here is CASSQDRSRGSYNEQFF. Written as DNA, the CDR3 is TGCGCCAGCAGCCAAGATCGATCGAGGGGGTCCTACAATGAGCAGTTCTTC.

The gene calls are TRBV5-8 and TRBJ2-7; D call uncertain. Germline V CDR1 and CDR2: SGHTS, YDEGEE. With 2 bases removed from V and 4 bases from J, the gap between germline ends came to 10 bases. This CDR3 comprises 13 residues. Here the CDR3 DNA reads TGTGCCAGCAGCTTTTTTTTGGATTACGAGCAGTACTTC. Translating it yields CASSFFLDYEQYF.